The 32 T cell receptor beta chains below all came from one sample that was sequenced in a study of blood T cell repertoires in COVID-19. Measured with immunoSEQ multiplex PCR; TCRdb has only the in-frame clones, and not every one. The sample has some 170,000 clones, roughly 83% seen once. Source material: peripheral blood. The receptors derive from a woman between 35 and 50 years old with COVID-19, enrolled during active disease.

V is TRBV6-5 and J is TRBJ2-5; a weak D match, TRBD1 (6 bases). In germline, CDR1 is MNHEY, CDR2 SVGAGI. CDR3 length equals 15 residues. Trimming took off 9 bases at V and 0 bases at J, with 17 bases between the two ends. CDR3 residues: CASRQYRANQETQYF. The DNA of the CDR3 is TGTGCCAGTCGGCAGTACAGGGCCAACCAAGAGACCCAGTACTTC.

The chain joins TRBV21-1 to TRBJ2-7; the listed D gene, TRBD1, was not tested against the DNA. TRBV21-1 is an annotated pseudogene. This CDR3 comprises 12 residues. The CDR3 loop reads CASSARIGQGDF. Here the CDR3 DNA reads TGTGCCAGCAGCGCGCGTATCGGACAGGGGGACTTC.

The CDR3 is CASSPAAGTGELFF. In nucleotides, the CDR3 is TGTGCCAGCAGCCCGGCAGCAGGCACCGGGGAGCTGTTTTTT. V and J are TRBV6-6 and TRBJ2-2, with D unclear. The V end was cut by 6 bases, the J end by 4 bases, with 12 bases between. The CDR3 extends over 14 amino acids. The germline V gene has CDR1 MNHNY and CDR2 SVGAGI (reference sequence).

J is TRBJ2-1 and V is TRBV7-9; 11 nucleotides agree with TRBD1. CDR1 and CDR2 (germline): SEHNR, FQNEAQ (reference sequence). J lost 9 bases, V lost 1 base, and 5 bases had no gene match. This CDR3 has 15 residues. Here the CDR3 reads CASSLDRTGGREQFF. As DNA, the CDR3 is TGTGCCAGCAGCTTAGACCGGACAGGGGGCCGTGAGCAGTTCTTC.

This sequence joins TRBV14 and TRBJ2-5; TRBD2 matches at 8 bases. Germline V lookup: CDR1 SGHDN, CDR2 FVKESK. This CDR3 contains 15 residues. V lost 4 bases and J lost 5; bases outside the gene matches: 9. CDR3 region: CASSRAGLGGETQYF. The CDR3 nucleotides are TGTGCCAGCAGCCGCGCGGGACTAGGTGGGGAGACCCAGTACTTC. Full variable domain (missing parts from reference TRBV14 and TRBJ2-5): EAGVTQFPSHSVIEKGQTVTLRCDPISGHDNLYWYRRVMGKEIKFLLHFVKESKQDESGMPNNRFLAERTGGTYSTLKVQPAELEDSGVYFCASSRAGLGGETQYFGPGTRLLVL.

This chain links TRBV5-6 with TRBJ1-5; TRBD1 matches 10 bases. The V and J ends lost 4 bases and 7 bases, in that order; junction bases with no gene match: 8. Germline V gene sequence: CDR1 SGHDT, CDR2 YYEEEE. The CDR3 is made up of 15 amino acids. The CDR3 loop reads CASSERTGGHQPQHF. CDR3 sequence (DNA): TGTGCCAGCAGCGAGAGGACAGGGGGTCACCAGCCCCAGCATTTT. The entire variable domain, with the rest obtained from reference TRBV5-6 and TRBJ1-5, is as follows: DAGVTQSPTHLIKTRGQQVTLRCSPKSGHDTVSWYQQALGQGPQFIFQYYEEEERQRGNFPDRFSGHQFPNYSSELNVNALLLGDSALYLCASSERTGGHQPQHFGDGTRLSIL.

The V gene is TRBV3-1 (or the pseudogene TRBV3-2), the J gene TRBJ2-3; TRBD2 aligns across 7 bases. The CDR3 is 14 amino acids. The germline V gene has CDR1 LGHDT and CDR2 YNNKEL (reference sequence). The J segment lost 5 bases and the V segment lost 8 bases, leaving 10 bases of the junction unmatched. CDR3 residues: CASRRTRFGDTQYF. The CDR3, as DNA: TGTGCCAGCCGCAGGACTAGATTTGGAGATACGCAGTATTTT.

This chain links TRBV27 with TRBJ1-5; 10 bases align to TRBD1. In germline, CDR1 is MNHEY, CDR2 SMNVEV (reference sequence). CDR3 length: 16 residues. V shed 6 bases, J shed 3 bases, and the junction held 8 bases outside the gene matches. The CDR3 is CASSRLDRGPNQPQHF. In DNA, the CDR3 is TGTGCCAGCAGCCGTCTCGACAGGGGGCCCAATCAGCCCCAGCATTTT.

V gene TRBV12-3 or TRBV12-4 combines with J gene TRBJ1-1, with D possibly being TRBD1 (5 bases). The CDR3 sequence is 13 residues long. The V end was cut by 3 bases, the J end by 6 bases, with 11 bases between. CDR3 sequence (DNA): TGTGCCAGCAGTTTCCGGGGGGGGGCTGAAGCTTTCTTT. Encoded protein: CASSFRGGAEAFF.

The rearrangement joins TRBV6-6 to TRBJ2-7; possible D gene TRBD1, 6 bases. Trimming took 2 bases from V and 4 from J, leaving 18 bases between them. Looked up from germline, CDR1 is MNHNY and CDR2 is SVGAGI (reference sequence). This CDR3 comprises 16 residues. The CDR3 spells CASSYPTGSKGYEQYF. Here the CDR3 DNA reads TGTGCCAGCAGTTACCCTACAGGGTCCAAGGGGTACGAGCAGTACTTC.

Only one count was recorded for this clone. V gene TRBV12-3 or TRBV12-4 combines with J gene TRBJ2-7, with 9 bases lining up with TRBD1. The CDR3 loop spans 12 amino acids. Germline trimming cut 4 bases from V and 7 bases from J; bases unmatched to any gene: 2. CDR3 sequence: CASSSDRGEQYF. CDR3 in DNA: TGTGCCAGCAGTTCCGACAGGGGGGAGCAGTACTTC.

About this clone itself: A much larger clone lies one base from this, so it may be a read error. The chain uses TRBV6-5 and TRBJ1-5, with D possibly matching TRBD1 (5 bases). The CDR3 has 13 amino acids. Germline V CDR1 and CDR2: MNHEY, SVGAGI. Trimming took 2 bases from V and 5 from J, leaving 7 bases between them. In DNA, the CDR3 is TGTGCCAGCAGTTACGCGGGGGATCAGCCCCAGCATTTT. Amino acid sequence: CASSYAGDQPQHF.

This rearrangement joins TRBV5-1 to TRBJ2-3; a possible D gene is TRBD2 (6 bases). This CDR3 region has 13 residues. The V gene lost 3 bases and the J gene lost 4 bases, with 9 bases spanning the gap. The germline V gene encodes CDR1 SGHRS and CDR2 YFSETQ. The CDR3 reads CASSSTSSDTQYF. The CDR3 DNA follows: TGCGCCAGCAGCTCGACTAGTTCAGATACGCAGTATTTT.

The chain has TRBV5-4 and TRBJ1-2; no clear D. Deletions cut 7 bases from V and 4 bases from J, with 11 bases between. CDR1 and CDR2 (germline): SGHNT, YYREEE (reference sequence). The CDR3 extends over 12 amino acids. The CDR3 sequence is CASRRLGYGYTF. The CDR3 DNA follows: TGTGCCAGCCGGCGGTTGGGCTATGGCTACACCTTC.

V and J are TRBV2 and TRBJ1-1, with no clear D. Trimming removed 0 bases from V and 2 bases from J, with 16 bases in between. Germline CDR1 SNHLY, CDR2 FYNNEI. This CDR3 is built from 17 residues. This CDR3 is CASSEAVQAGRNTEAFF. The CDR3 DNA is TGTGCCAGCAGTGAAGCGGTTCAGGCAGGAAGAAACACTGAAGCTTTCTTT.

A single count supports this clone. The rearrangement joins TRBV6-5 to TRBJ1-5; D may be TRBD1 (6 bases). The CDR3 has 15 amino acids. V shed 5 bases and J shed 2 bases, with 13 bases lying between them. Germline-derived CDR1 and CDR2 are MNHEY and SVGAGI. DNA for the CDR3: TGTGCCAGCAGTAGGACAGTAATGGGCAATCAGCCCCAGCATTTT. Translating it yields CASSRTVMGNQPQHF.

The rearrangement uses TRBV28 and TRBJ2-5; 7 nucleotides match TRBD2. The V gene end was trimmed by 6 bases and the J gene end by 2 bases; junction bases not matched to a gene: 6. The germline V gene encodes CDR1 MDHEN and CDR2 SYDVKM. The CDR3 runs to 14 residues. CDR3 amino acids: CASRRREIQETQYF. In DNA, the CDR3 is TGTGCCAGCAGAAGGCGGGAGATTCAAGAGACCCAGTACTTC.

CDR3 DNA sequence: TGTGCCAGCAGCGTAGTCGAAACCACAGGTGAGCAGTTCTTC. This translates into CASSVVETTGEQFF. This chain uses TRBV9 with TRBJ2-1; perhaps TRBD1 as D (5 bases). Germline CDR1 and CDR2: SGDLS and YYNGEE. CDR3 length: 14 amino acids. Trimming pared 0 bases from V and 9 bases from J, leaving 13 bases between.

The CDR3 here is CASSSTSGRVRYLETYEQYF. CDR3 sequence (DNA): TGTGCCAGCAGTTCTACTAGCGGGAGGGTTAGATACCTAGAAACCTACGAGCAGTACTTC. The chain couples TRBV27 to TRBJ2-7; TRBD2 matches at 13 bases. The CDR3 runs to 20 residues. CDR1 and CDR2 (germline): MNHEY, SMNVEV (reference sequence). V shed 4 bases and J 2 bases; nucleotides not matched to a gene: 17.

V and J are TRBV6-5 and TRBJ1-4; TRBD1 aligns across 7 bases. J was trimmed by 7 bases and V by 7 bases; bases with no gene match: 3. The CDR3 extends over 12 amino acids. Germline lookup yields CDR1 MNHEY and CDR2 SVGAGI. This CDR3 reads CASNNRGEKLFF. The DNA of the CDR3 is TGTGCCAGCAACAACAGGGGTGAAAAACTGTTTTTT.

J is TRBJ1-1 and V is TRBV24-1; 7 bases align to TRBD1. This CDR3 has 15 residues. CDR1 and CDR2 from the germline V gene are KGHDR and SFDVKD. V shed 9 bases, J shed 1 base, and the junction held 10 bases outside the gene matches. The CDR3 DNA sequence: TGTGCCACCCCACAGGGGAGTTTAGCGAACACTGAAGCTTTCTTT. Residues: CATPQGSLANTEAFF.

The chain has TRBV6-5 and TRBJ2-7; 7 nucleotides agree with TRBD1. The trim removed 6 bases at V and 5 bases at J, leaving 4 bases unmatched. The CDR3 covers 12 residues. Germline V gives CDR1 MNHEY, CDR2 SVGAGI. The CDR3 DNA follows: TGTGCCAGCAGCCGACAGGGTAACGAGCAGTACTTC. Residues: CASSRQGNEQYF.

This CDR3 is CASRLDTQGHIYF. The DNA for the CDR3 is TGTGCCAGCAGGCTAGATACTCAGGGGCACATATATTTT. The chain combines TRBV3-1 (or the pseudogene TRBV3-2) with TRBJ1-3, with a weak D call TRBD1 (6 bases). Germline V CDR1 and CDR2: LGHDT, YNNKEL (reference sequence). This CDR3 contains 13 residues. Trimming cost V 6 bases and J 12 bases, with 18 bases left between them.

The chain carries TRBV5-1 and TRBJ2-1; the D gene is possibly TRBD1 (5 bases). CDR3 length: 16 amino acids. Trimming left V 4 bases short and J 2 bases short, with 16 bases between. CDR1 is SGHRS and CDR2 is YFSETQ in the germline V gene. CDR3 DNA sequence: TGCGCCAGCAGCCTGACAGATAACTATGCCTACAATGAGCAGTTCTTC. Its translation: CASSLTDNYAYNEQFF.

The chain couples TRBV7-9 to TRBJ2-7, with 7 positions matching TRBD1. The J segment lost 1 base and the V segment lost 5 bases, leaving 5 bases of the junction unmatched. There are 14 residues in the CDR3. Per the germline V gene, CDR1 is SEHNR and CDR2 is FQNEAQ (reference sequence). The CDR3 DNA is TGTGCCAGCAGCCAAGGGGACAGTTCCTACGAGCAGTACTTC. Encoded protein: CASSQGDSSYEQYF. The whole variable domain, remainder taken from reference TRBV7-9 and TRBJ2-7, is DTGVSQNPRHKITKRGQNVTFRCDPISEHNRLYWYRQTLGQGPEFLTYFQNEAQLEKSRLLSDRFSAERPKGSFSTLEIQRTEQGDSAMYLCASSQGDSSYEQYFGPGTRLTVT.

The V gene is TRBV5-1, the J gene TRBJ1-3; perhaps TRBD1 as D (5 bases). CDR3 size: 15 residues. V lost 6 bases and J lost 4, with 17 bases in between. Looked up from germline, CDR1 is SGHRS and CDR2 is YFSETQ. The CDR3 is CASNPGGRGGNTIYF. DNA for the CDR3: TGCGCCAGCAACCCCGGGGGAAGAGGAGGAAACACCATATATTTT.

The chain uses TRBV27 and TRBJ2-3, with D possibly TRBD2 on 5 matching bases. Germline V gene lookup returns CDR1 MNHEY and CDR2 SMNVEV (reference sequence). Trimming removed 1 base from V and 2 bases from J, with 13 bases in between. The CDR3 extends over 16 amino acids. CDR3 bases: TGTGCCAGCAGTTTATTGGGCGTCGGGAACACAGATACGCAGTATTTT. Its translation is CASSLLGVGNTDTQYF.

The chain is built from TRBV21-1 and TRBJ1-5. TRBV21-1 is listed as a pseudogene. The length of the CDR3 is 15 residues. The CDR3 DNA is TGTGCCAGCAGTCCGGCTTTTGCGGTCGATCAGCCCCAGCATTTT. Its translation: CASSPAFAVDQPQHF.

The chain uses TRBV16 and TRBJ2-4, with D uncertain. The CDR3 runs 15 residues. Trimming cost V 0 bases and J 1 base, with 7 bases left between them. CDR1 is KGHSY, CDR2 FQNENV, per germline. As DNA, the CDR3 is TGTGCCAGCAGCCAATCGAGAGCGGCCAAAAACATTCAGTACTTC. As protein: CASSQSRAAKNIQYF.

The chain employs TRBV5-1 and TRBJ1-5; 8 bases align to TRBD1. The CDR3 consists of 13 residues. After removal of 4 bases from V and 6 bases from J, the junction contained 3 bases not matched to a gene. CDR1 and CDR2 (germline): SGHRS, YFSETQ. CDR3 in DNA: TGCGCCAGCAGCCCTACAGGGGGTCAGCCCCAGCATTTT. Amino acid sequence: CASSPTGGQPQHF.

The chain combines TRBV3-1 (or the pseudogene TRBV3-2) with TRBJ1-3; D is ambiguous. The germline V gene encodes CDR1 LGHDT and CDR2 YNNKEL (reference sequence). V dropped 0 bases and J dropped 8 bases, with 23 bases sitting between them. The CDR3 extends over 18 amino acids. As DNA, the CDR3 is TGTGCCAGCAGCCAAGAGGAGGTCACAAAGCCGCGTCTAGACACCATATATTTT. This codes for CASSQEEVTKPRLDTIYF.

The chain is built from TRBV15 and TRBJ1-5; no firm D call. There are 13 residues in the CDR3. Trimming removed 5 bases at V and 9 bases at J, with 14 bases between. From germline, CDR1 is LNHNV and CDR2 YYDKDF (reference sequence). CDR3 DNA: TGTGCCACCAGCGGGCCGTGGTTGGGGCCCCAGCATTTT. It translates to CATSGPWLGPQHF. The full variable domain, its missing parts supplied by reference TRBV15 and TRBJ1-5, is DAMVIQNPRYQVTQFGKPVTLSCSQTLNHNVMYWYQQKSSQAPKLLFHYYDKDFNNEADTPDNFQSRRPNTSFCFLDIRSPGLGDTAMYLCATSGPWLGPQHFGDGTRLSIL.